The next 17 T cell receptor beta chains were all read from a single sample in a study of T cells in Graves' hyperthyroidism and ophthalmopathy. TCR beta CDR3 regions were amplified from RNA transcripts. HTBI primers were the set used in a first-round RT-PCR of the TCR CDR3. One entry per CDR3 protein results from TCRdb running MiXCR on the multiplex PCR reads. There are roughly 250,000 distinct CDR3 sequences in the sample; about 14% occur only once, and about an eighth lies in the top ten. The source material was blood. Receptors originate from a woman aged 40 to 50 with Graves' hyperthyroidism that later progressed to Graves' ophthalmopathy.

The chain uses TRBV11-2 and TRBJ2-3; D might be TRBD2 (7 bases). V was pared by 3 bases and J by 3 bases, with 10 bases between. Germline V gene data show CDR1 as SGHAT and CDR2 as FQNNGV. This CDR3 is 14 amino acids long. CDR3 bases: TGTGCCAGCAGCTTTAGGGGGGGAACAGATACGCAGTATTTT. Translation: CASSFRGGTDTQYF. Drawing the rest from reference TRBV11-2 and TRBJ2-3, the complete variable domain is EAGVAQSPRYKIIEKRQSVAFWCNPISGHATLYWYQQILGQGPKLLIQFQNNGVVDDSQLPKDRFSAERLKGVDSTLKIQPAKLEDSAVYLCASSFRGGTDTQYFGPGTRLTVL.

The genes are TRBV9 and TRBJ1-1; TRBD1 is a possible D gene (5 bases). CDR1 SGDLS and CDR2 YYNGEE come from the germline V gene. Trimming removed 5 bases from V and 1 base from J, with 18 bases in between. This CDR3 has 16 amino acids. CDR3 loop: CASRELRGGRNTEAFF. CDR3 coding DNA: TGTGCCAGCAGGGAATTACGGGGGGGTAGGAACACTGAAGCTTTCTTT. Using reference TRBV9 and TRBJ1-1 for the parts outside the CDR3, the full variable domain is DSGVTQTPKHLITATGQRVTLRCSPRSGDLSVYWYQQSLDQGLQFLIQYYNGEERAKGNILERFSAQQFPDLHSELNLSSLELGDSALYFCASRELRGGRNTEAFFGQGTRLTVV.

The gene calls are TRBV28 and TRBJ1-2; D perhaps matches TRBD1 (6 bases). This CDR3 has 16 amino acids. The germline V and J ends were trimmed by 5 bases and 5 bases, with 21 bases remaining between them. CDR1 is MDHEN and CDR2 is SYDVKM in the germline V gene. CDR3 residues: CASSITQPGQEYGYTF. In nucleotides, the CDR3 is TGTGCCAGCAGTATAACCCAACCGGGACAAGAATATGGCTACACCTTC.

This clonotype was observed at least ten times. This chain joins TRBV29-1 and TRBJ2-5; 7 bases fit TRBD1. Trimming cost V 0 bases and J 3 bases; bases outside gene matches: 4. Germline V gene sequence: CDR1 SQVTM, CDR2 ANQGSEA. The CDR3 spans 14 residues. CDR3 nucleotides: TGCAGCGTTGAAGAGGTCAGGGGGAAAGAGACCCAGTACTTC. Translating it yields CSVEEVRGKETQYF. The whole variable domain, remainder taken from reference TRBV29-1 and TRBJ2-5, is SAVISQKPSRDICQRGTSLTIQCQVDSQVTMMFWYRQQPGQSLTLIATANQGSEATYESGFVIDKFPISRPNLTFSTLTVSNMSPEDSSIYLCSVEEVRGKETQYFGPGTRLLVL.

This clonotype showed up many times. The chain recombines TRBV30 with TRBJ2-7; tentatively, D is TRBD2 (5 bases). Looked up from germline, CDR1 is GTSNPN and CDR2 is SVGIG (reference sequence). V was clipped by 1 base and J by 6 bases, with 7 bases between them. The CDR3 has 11 residues. The CDR3 coding sequence is TGTGCCTGGAGTGGAGGGATCGAGCAGTACTTC. It yields the protein CAWSGGIEQYF.

There are many counts of this clonotype. The V gene is TRBV5-6, the J gene TRBJ2-2; D possibly matches TRBD1 or TRBD2 (5 bases each). Germline V gives CDR1 SGHDT, CDR2 YYEEEE. This CDR3 has 16 amino acids. V was clipped by 6 bases and J by 8 bases, with 23 bases between them. Here the CDR3 DNA reads TGTGCCAGCACCGAACGGGGCCCAATTTGGACGGGGGAGCTGTTTTTT. This sequence encodes CASTERGPIWTGELFF.

This clonotype was counted ten times or more. The chain uses TRBV10-2 and TRBJ1-6; 8 nucleotides agree with TRBD1. From germline, CDR1 is WSHSY and CDR2 SAAADI. The CDR3 runs 16 residues. After removal of 2 bases from V and 10 bases from J, the junction contained 10 bases not matched to a gene. CDR3 protein: CASSEEGWTGLSPLHF. In DNA form, the CDR3 reads TGCGCCAGCAGTGAGGAGGGCTGGACAGGGTTATCACCCCTCCACTTT.

This clonotype has ten or more counts. CDR3 loop: CASSREGLAMGEQYF. CDR3 DNA sequence: TGTGCCAGCAGTCGAGAGGGACTAGCGATGGGCGAGCAGTACTTC. The chain joins TRBV27 to TRBJ2-7, with TRBD2 matching over 10 bases. This CDR3 contains 15 residues. Germline CDR1 reads MNHEY; CDR2 reads SMNVEV (reference sequence). J was trimmed by 6 bases and V by 5 bases; bases with no gene match: 10.

Worth noting for this clonotype: The junction departs from germline at one end; a sequencing error may be responsible. The V gene is TRBV5-1, the J gene TRBJ2-2; D perhaps matches TRBD1 (5 bases). The CDR3 sequence is 16 residues long. CDR1 and CDR2 (germline): SGHRS, YFSETQ. The CDR3 is CASSLGGQGNPGELFF. Written as DNA, the CDR3 is TGCGCCAGCAGCTTGGGAGGACAAGGGAACCCCGGGGAGCTGTTTTTT.

The chain recombines TRBV7-9 with TRBJ2-1; 11 bases are a match to TRBD2. Per the germline V gene, CDR1 is SEHNR and CDR2 is FQNEAQ (reference sequence). CDR3 length: 16 amino acids. Germline trimming cut 7 bases from V and 4 bases from J; bases unmatched to any gene: 9. Here the CDR3 DNA reads TGTGCCAGCACCCCGGGGGGACTAGCGGCTTACAATGAGCAGTTCTTC. As protein: CASTPGGLAAYNEQFF. Based on the CDR3 plus reference TRBV7-9 and TRBJ2-1, the full variable domain is DTGVSQNPRHKITKRGQNVTFRCDPISEHNRLYWYRQTLGQGPEFLTYFQNEAQLEKSRLLSDRFSAERPKGSFSTLEIQRTEQGDSAMYLCASTPGGLAAYNEQFFGPGTRLTVL.

The chain has TRBV4-1 and TRBJ2-1; 12 nucleotides match TRBD2. Germline assignment: CDR1 MGHRA and CDR2 YSYEKL. V shed 1 base and J 14 bases; nucleotides not matched to a gene: 6. The CDR3 has 14 amino acids. The chain's CDR3 is CASSQGLAGGTKFF. The CDR3, as DNA: TGCGCCAGCAGCCAAGGGCTAGCGGGAGGGACAAAGTTCTTC.

With regard to this clonotype: Relative to the germline gene, one junction end is altered; a read error may explain this. The chain joins TRBV6-2 or TRBV6-3 to TRBJ2-2, with TRBD2 as a possible D gene (6 bases). In germline, CDR1 is MNHEY, CDR2 SVGEGT. The CDR3 loop spans 15 amino acids. The CDR3 loop is CASSYSLENTGEVFF. The CDR3 nucleotides read TGTGCCAGCAGTTACTCGCTTGAGAACACCGGGGAGGTGTTTTTT.

This chain joins TRBV20-1 and TRBJ2-3, with D tentatively TRBD2 (6 bases). V was trimmed by 0 bases and J by 14 bases, leaving 21 bases between them. Germline V gene data show CDR1 as DFQATT and CDR2 as SNEGSKA (reference sequence). CDR3 size: 14 residues. The CDR3 region is CSARDQEGSPRGYF. CDR3 DNA: TGCAGTGCTAGAGATCAGGAGGGGAGTCCCCGAGGGTATTTT.

The sample holds many counts of this clonotype. The gene calls are TRBV28 and TRBJ1-1, with TRBD1 as a possible D gene (5 bases). The CDR3 sequence is 14 residues long. In germline, CDR1 is MDHEN, CDR2 SYDVKM. The V end was cut by 5 bases, the J end by 1 base, with 11 bases between. CDR3 bases: TGTGCCAGCAGTCCCGGGGCCTGGAACACTGAAGCTTTCTTT. This gives the protein CASSPGAWNTEAFF.

This clonotype has at least ten counts. This sequence joins TRBV11-1 and TRBJ2-7; D remains ambiguous. The CDR3 has 15 amino acids. The germline V gene has CDR1 SGHAT and CDR2 FQDESV (reference sequence). V lost 2 bases and J lost 1, with 12 bases in between. The CDR3 loop reads CASSLYYGESYEQYF. CDR3 bases: TGTGCCAGCAGCTTATATTATGGGGAATCCTACGAGCAGTACTTC.

This clonotype was counted between two and nine times. The chain has TRBV28 and TRBJ1-6; maybe TRBD1 (6 bases). Per the germline V gene, CDR1 is MDHEN and CDR2 is SYDVKM. This CDR3 is built from 16 residues. Deletions cut 3 bases from V and 9 bases from J, with 18 bases between. The CDR3 nucleotides are TGTGCCAGCAGTTTGGACAGCCGACCCGGGGCTTCACCCCTCCACTTT. Amino acid sequence: CASSLDSRPGASPLHF.

This clonotype was observed once. The V call is TRBV11-2, the J call TRBJ1-1, with D unresolved. With 2 bases removed from V and 3 bases from J, the gap between germline ends came to 10 bases. The CDR3 contains 14 residues. Germline V gene sequence: CDR1 SGHAT, CDR2 FQNNGV. CDR3 residues: CASSLSGLDTEAFF. CDR3 in DNA: TGTGCCAGCAGCTTATCCGGACTGGACACTGAAGCTTTCTTT. The full variable domain, with the rest looked up from reference TRBV11-2 and TRBJ1-1, is EAGVAQSPRYKIIEKRQSVAFWCNPISGHATLYWYQQILGQGPKLLIQFQNNGVVDDSQLPKDRFSAERLKGVDSTLKIQPAKLEDSAVYLCASSLSGLDTEAFFGQGTRLTVV.